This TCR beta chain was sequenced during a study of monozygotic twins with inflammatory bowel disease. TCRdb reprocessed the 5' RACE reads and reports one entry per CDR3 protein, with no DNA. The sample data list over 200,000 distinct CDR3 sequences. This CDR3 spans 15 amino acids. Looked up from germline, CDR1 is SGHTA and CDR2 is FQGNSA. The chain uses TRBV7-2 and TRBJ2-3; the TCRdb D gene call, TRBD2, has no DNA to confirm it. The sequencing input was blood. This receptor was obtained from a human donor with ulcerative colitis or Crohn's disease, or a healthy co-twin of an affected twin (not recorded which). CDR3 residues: CASSASGAGTDTQYF.